The T cell receptor beta chain under discussion was sequenced for a study of sequential checkpoint blockade in melanoma. Overall study: About 90 pretreatment tumor DNA samples were TCRβ immunosequenced. Matched biopsies came pretreatment and at week 13 for twenty-two patients.

Treatment defined: randomized to nivolumab then ipilimumab (arm A) or the reverse (arm B). Only in-frame clones appear in the TCRdb table, and some are missing; sequencing was by immunoSEQ multiplex PCR. The sample shows around 4,600 clones, about 30% of them seen only once. The V gene's germline CDR1 is SGHRS and CDR2 YFSETQ. Trimming stripped 2 bases from V and 3 bases from J, with 15 bases between. The CDR3 is 15 residues long. This receptor was identified in a human donor with melanoma. The specimen was tumor tissue (inferred from file names), collected from a patient given nivolumab and ipilimumab in sequence. The chain couples TRBV5-1 to TRBJ2-7; possibly TRBD2 for D (6 bases). CDR3 protein: CASSFRGNGGYEQYF. The CDR3 DNA sequence: TGCGCCAGCAGCTTTCGGGGCAACGGGGGCTACGAGCAGTACTTC.